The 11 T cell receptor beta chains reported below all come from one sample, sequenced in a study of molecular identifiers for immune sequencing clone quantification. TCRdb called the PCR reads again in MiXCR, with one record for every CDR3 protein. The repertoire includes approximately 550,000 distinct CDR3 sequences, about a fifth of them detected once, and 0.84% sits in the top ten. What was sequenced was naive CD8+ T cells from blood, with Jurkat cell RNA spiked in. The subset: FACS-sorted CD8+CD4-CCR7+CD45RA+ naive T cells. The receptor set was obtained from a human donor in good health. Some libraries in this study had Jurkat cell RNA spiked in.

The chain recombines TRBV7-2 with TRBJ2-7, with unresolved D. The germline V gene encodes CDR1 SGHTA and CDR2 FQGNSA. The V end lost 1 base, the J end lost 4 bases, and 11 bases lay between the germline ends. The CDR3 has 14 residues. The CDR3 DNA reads TGTGCCAGCAGCTTAGAAGGGTGGGGTTACGAGCAGTACTTC. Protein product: CASSLEGWGYEQYF.

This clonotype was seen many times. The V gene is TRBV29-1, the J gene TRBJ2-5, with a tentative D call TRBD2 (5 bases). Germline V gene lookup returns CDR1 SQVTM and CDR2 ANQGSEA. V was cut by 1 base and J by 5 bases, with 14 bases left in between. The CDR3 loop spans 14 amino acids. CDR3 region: CSVEGENGMETQYF. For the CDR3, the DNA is TGCAGCGTTGAAGGGGAGAATGGTATGGAGACCCAGTACTTC.

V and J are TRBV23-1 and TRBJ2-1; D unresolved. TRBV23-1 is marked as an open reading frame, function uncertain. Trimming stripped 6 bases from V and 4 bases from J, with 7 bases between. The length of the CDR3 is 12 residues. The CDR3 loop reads CASSTVYNEQFF. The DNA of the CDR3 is TGCGCCAGCAGCACAGTTTACAATGAGCAGTTCTTC.

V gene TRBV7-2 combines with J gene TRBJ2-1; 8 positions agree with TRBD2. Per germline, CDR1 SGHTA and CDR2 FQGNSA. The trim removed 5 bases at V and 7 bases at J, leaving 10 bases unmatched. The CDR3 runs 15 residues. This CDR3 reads CASSRTPGLGNEQFF. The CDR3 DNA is TGTGCCAGCAGCCGAACACCGGGACTAGGTAATGAGCAGTTCTTC.

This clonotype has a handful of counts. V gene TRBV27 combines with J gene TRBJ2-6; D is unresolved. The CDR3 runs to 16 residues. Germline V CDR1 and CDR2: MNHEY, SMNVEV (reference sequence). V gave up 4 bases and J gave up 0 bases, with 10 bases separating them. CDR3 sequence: CASSSLLSSGANVLTF. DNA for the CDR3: TGTGCCAGCAGTTCTCTTCTAAGCTCTGGGGCCAACGTCCTGACTTTC.

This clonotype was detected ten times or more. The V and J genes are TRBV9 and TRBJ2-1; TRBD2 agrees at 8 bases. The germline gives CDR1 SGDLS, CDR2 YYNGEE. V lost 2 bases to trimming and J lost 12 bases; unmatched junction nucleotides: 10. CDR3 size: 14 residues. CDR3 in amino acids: CASSVSGTSVAQFF. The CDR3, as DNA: TGTGCCAGCAGCGTTTCCGGGACTAGTGTTGCGCAGTTCTTC.

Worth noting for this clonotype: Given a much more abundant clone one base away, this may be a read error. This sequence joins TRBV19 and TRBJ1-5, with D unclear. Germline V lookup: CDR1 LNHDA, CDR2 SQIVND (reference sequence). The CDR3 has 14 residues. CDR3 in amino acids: CASSSGPGDQSQHF. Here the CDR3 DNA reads TGTGCCAGTAGTAGTGGGCCGGGCGATCAGTCCCAGCATTTT.

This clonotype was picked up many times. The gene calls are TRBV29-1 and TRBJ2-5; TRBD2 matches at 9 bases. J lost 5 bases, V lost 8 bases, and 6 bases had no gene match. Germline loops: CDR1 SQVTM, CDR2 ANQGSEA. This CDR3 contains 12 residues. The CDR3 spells CSTIAGVETQYF. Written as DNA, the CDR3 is TGCAGCACAATAGCGGGGGTGGAGACCCAGTACTTC.

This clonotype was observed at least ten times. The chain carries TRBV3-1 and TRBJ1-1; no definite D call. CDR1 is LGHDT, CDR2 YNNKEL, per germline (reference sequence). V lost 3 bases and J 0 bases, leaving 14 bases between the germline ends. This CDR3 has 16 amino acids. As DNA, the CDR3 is TGTGCCAGCAGCCATGCGGCCGATCAGCTGAACACTGAAGCTTTCTTT. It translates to CASSHAADQLNTEAFF.

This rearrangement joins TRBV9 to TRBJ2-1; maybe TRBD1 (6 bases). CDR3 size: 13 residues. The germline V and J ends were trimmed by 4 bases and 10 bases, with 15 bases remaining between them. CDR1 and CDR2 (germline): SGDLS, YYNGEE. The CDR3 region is CASSMGGGGEQFF. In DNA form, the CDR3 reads TGTGCCAGCAGCATGGGTGGGGGCGGGGAGCAGTTCTTC.

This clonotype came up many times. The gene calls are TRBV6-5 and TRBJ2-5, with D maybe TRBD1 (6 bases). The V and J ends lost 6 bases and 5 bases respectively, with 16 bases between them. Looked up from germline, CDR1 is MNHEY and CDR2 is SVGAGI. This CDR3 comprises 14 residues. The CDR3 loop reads CASSQVSRGETQYF. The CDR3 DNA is TGTGCCAGCAGCCAAGTATCCAGGGGTGAGACCCAGTACTTC.